These 2 T cell receptor beta chains came from one sample sequenced in a study of blood T cell repertoires in COVID-19. Method: immunoSEQ multiplex PCR; TCRdb's copy keeps in-frame clones and lacks some. The sample yields 95,000 to 150,000 clones, over 75% seen once. Material: peripheral blood. These receptors all stem from a man aged 60-69 years with active or convalescent COVID-19.

This clone was seen more than once but under ten times. The chain carries TRBV6-5 and TRBJ2-7; TRBD2 agrees at 7 bases. CDR1 is MNHEY and CDR2 is SVGAGI in the germline V gene. The V and J ends lost 0 bases and 0 bases, in that order; junction bases with no gene match: 2. This CDR3 is 15 amino acids long. The CDR3 DNA sequence: TGTGCCAGCAGTTACTCCGGCGGGAGCTCCTACGAGCAGTACTTC. Protein product: CASSYSGGSSYEQYF.

The rearrangement links TRBV5-6 to TRBJ2-3; maybe TRBD2 (9 bases). The germline CDR1 and CDR2 sequences are SGHDT and YYEEEE. CDR3 size: 19 residues. V lost 4 bases to trimming and J lost 1 base, with 25 bases between them. CDR3 region: CASSATGASGNTGTDTQYF. As DNA, the CDR3 is TGTGCCAGCAGCGCGACAGGGGCTAGCGGGAACACCGGCACAGATACGCAGTATTTT. Drawing the rest from reference TRBV5-6 and TRBJ2-3, the complete variable domain is DAGVTQSPTHLIKTRGQQVTLRCSPKSGHDTVSWYQQALGQGPQFIFQYYEEEERQRGNFPDRFSGHQFPNYSSELNVNALLLGDSALYLCASSATGASGNTGTDTQYFGPGTRLTVL.